The entry below describes one T cell receptor (beta chain). This specimen comes from a study of T-cell reconstitution after alpha-beta-depleted transplantation in children. CDR3 length: 14 residues. Germline values: CDR1 MDHEN, CDR2 SYDVKM. V lost 6 bases, J lost 3 bases, and 8 bases stayed unmatched. Researchers prepared the TCRbeta library using unique molecular identifiers, the study reports. TCRdb independently ran MiXCR on the PCR reads; one entry per CDR3 protein. The table shows about a million distinct CDR3 sequences, with around 30% occurring only once. This receptor was obtained from a boy in the first two years of life who had a stem cell transplant for SCID, so the T cells may come from the graft donor. The sample was PBMCs, mostly from graft donor cells, taken 360 days after TCRalphabeta/CD19-depleted stem cell transplant. V gene TRBV28 combines with J gene TRBJ2-7; 7 bases are a match to TRBD1. The CDR3 sequence: CASSQIDRDYEQYF. The CDR3 nucleotides read TGTGCCAGCAGCCAAATAGACAGGGACTACGAGCAGTACTTC.